Listed below are T cell receptor beta chains from one sample, sequenced in a study of T cell changes during pregnancy in multiple sclerosis. Sequenced by immunoSEQ multiplex PCR; TCRdb stores in-frame clones only, minus some. The repertoire holds approximately 66,000 clones, roughly 92% seen once, with just under 2% in the top ten. Source: peripheral blood, taken in the third trimester of pregnancy. The origin of the receptors is a female donor in good health, enrolled as a control in a pregnancy study. Each CDR3 is given without its conserved first and last residue. Each record gives: V gene, clone size, J gene, CDR3 protein. Clone size is stated in some rows and not others, as once, few, many or a class when expanded.

v_gene: TRBV18
abundance: -
j_gene: TRBJ2-1
CDR3aa: ASSSYSYNEQF

v_gene: TRBV6-5
abundance: -
j_gene: TRBJ2-7
CDR3aa: ASSYSDRDEQY

v_gene: TRBV15
abundance: -
j_gene: TRBJ2-5
CDR3aa: ATSSGGKQETQY

v_gene: TRBV5-1
abundance: -
j_gene: TRBJ1-3
CDR3aa: ASSEGSSGNTIY

v_gene: TRBV2
abundance: -
j_gene: TRBJ1-5
CDR3aa: ASSEAYLGRARNQPQH

v_gene: TRBV4-3
abundance: -
j_gene: TRBJ2-2
CDR3aa: ASSQFPAGGTNTGELF

v_gene: TRBV11-2
abundance: -
j_gene: TRBJ2-7
CDR3aa: ASSLSSGGAFPYEQY

v_gene: TRBV7-8
abundance: -
j_gene: TRBJ2-3
CDR3aa: ASSLVGGAGTDTQY

v_gene: TRBV7-2
abundance: -
j_gene: TRBJ2-3
CDR3aa: ASSPKTGRADTQY

v_gene: TRBV6-6
abundance: -
j_gene: TRBJ2-5
CDR3aa: ASSYSRGGAETQY

v_gene: TRBV7-2
abundance: -
j_gene: TRBJ2-1
CDR3aa: ASSQVAGVGNEQF

v_gene: TRBV28
abundance: -
j_gene: TRBJ1-1
CDR3aa: ASPRRGQENTEAF

v_gene: TRBV5-8
abundance: -
j_gene: TRBJ1-5
CDR3aa: ASSSPGSLASNQPQH

v_gene: TRBV4-3
abundance: -
j_gene: TRBJ2-3
CDR3aa: ASSQDLAATDTQY

v_gene: TRBV6-5
abundance: once
j_gene: TRBJ2-1
CDR3aa: ASGQYYNEQF